One sample yielded the 10 T cell receptor beta chains listed below, sequenced in a study of T cells in Graves' hyperthyroidism and ophthalmopathy. The CDR3 regions of TCR beta were amplified from RNA transcripts. In the first-round RT-PCR of the TCR CDR3, the HTBI primer set was used. Via MiXCR, TCRdb re-called the multiplex PCR reads, giving one row per CDR3 protein. The sample has approximately 640,000 distinct CDR3 sequences, roughly 17% seen once. Specimen: blood. These receptors were collected from a man between 45 and 60 years old with Graves' hyperthyroidism.

Ten or more counts support this clonotype. The gene calls are TRBV27 and TRBJ2-7; D unresolved. Deletions cut 3 bases from V and 0 bases from J, with 9 bases between. CDR1 is MNHEY, CDR2 SMNVEV, per germline (reference sequence). The CDR3 consists of 14 residues. CDR3 protein: CASSFKFSSYEQYF. The CDR3 nucleotides are TGTGCCAGCAGTTTTAAATTCAGCTCCTACGAGCAGTACTTC.

This clonotype appeared many times. For the CDR3, the DNA is TGTGCCAGCTCAACGGAAATCACAGATACGCAGTATTTT. Translating it yields CASSTEITDTQYF. The rearrangement joins TRBV18 to TRBJ2-3; D gene uncertain. The germline V gene has CDR1 KGHSH and CDR2 LQKENI. The V and J ends lost 5 bases and 2 bases respectively, with 8 bases between them. The CDR3 is 13 residues long.

The rearrangement uses TRBV2 and TRBJ2-1; TRBD2 agrees at 8 bases. The CDR3 contains 14 residues. V dropped 7 bases and J dropped 5; count of bases not matched to a gene: 7. CDR1 and CDR2 (germline): SNHLY, FYNNEI. CDR3 loop: CASKGTSLDNEQFF. Written as DNA, the CDR3 is TGTGCCAGCAAGGGGACTAGTCTGGACAATGAGCAGTTCTTC. Supplemented by reference TRBV2 and TRBJ2-1, the full variable domain reads EPEVTQTPSHQVTQMGQEVILRCVPISNHLYFYWYRQILGQKVEFLVSFYNNEISEKSEIFDDQFSVERPDGSNFTLKIRSTKLEDSAMYFCASKGTSLDNEQFFGPGTRLTVL.

This clonotype was seen a few times. This sequence joins TRBV4-3 and TRBJ1-2, with a tentative D call TRBD1 (6 bases). CDR1 is LGHNA, CDR2 YSLEER, per germline. Deletions cut 4 bases from V and 1 base from J, with 13 bases between. The length of the CDR3 is 15 residues. The CDR3 coding sequence is TGCGCCAGCAGCCTCACAGAGGGGGGTAACTATGGCTACACCTTC. It codes for CASSLTEGGNYGYTF.

This clonotype was observed a few times. The chain employs TRBV12-5 and TRBJ2-5; 9 bases map to TRBD1. The germline V gene encodes CDR1 LGHNT and CDR2 FRNRAP. Trimming removed 3 bases from V and 5 bases from J; junction bases left unmatched: 1. The CDR3 is 13 residues long. This chain's CDR3 is CASGFGQGETQYF. The CDR3 region has the DNA TGTGCTAGTGGTTTCGGACAGGGGGAGACCCAGTACTTC.

This clonotype occurred a few times. The chain employs TRBV19 and TRBJ1-2; no definite D call. CDR1 and CDR2 (germline): LNHDA, SQIVND (reference sequence). V shed 4 bases and J shed 8 bases, with 11 bases lying between them. CDR3 size: 12 residues. In DNA form, the CDR3 reads TGTGCCAGTAGTAAAAGGGCGGAAGGCTACACCTTC. Its translation is CASSKRAEGYTF.

This clonotype was seen a handful of times. This chain uses TRBV6-1 with TRBJ2-4; TRBD1 agrees at 7 bases. Losses at the gene ends were 3 bases for V and 6 bases for J; bases not matched to a gene: 5. The germline V gene has CDR1 MNHNS and CDR2 SASEGT. CDR3 length: 14 amino acids. Here the CDR3 reads CASSERYRGNIQYF. The CDR3 nucleotides read TGTGCCAGCAGTGAGCGTTACAGGGGAAACATTCAGTACTTC.

In this sample, this clonotype turned up many times. This chain connects TRBV30 to TRBJ1-2; D not certain. CDR1 GTSNPN and CDR2 SVGIG come from the germline V gene (reference sequence). V was clipped by 0 bases and J by 2 bases, with 10 bases between them. The CDR3 totals 14 residues. The CDR3 sequence is CAWSVRTLNYGYTF. The CDR3 DNA is TGTGCCTGGAGTGTCCGGACCTTGAACTATGGCTACACCTTC. Full variable domain (missing parts from reference TRBV30 and TRBJ1-2): SQTIHQWPATLVQPVGSPLSLECTVEGTSNPNLYWYRQAAGRGLQLLFYSVGIGQISSEVPQNLSASRPQDRQFILSSKKLLLSDSGFYLCAWSVRTLNYGYTFGSGTRLTVV.

V is TRBV2 and J is TRBJ1-1; 8 positions match TRBD1. The junction had 10 bases not matched to a gene; V was cut back by 7 bases and J by 6 bases. This CDR3 spans 14 amino acids. Germline V gives CDR1 SNHLY, CDR2 FYNNEI. This chain's CDR3 is CASKPTGEIAEAFF. CDR3 nucleotide sequence: TGTGCCAGCAAACCGACAGGGGAGATCGCTGAAGCTTTCTTT.

As to this clonotype: A junction boundary mismatches the germline segment, possibly from a read error. The genes are TRBV20-1 and TRBJ2-7; D is perhaps TRBD1 (6 bases). CDR3 size: 15 residues. CDR1 and CDR2 (germline): DFQATT, SNEGSKA (reference sequence). Here the CDR3 reads CSARNPQGSEYDQYF. CDR3 in DNA: TGCAGTGCTAGAAACCCGCAGGGGAGCGAATACGATCAGTACTTC.